Below are 28 T cell receptor beta chains sequenced from a single sample in a study of early stage breast cancer tumors. The protocol was immunoSEQ multiplex PCR, while the TCRdb copy is restricted to in-frame clones and leaves out a portion. Of around 10,000 clones in the sample, 64% were seen once. Sequencing was done on a sample of breast tumor tissue. The receptors were sampled from a person between 60 and 69 years old with breast cancer.

The V and J genes are TRBV19 and TRBJ1-2; 9 nucleotides align to TRBD1. The V gene's germline CDR1 is LNHDA and CDR2 SQIVND (reference sequence). Trimming at V came to 9 bases and at J to 0 bases, leaving 17 bases not matched to a gene. This CDR3 spans 18 amino acids. In nucleotides, the CDR3 is TGTGCCAGCCATCCCAGCGGACAGGGGAAAGGAGCTAACTATGGCTACACCTTC. As protein: CASHPSGQGKGANYGYTF.

This chain uses TRBV6-9 with TRBJ2-5; 9 bases match TRBD2. The CDR3 is 15 residues long. J lost 2 bases, V lost 7 bases, and 8 bases had no gene match. The germline gives CDR1 MNHGY, CDR2 SVAAGI. CDR3 DNA sequence: TGTGCCAGCAAGGGAGAGAGCGGGGGGCAAGAGACCCAGTACTTC. Its protein product is CASKGESGGQETQYF.

A single count supports this clone. The chain is built from TRBV5-1 and TRBJ1-1, with 7 bases lining up with TRBD1. CDR3 size: 13 residues. The ends lost 1 base at V and 10 bases at J; junction bases unmatched: 7. Germline assignment: CDR1 SGHRS and CDR2 YFSETQ. Written as DNA, the CDR3 is TGCGCCAGCAGCTTGCAGGGGGACTACGGAGCTTTCTTT. This codes for CASSLQGDYGAFF.

The chain employs TRBV6-1 and TRBJ2-2; perhaps TRBD1 as D (6 bases). Germline CDR1 reads MNHNS; CDR2 reads SASEGT. The CDR3 length is 15 residues. V lost 8 bases to trimming and J lost 2 bases, with 15 bases between them. CDR3: CASPAPGDNTGELFF. The CDR3 DNA reads TGTGCCAGCCCTGCGCCAGGGGACAACACCGGGGAGCTGTTTTTT.

The chain carries TRBV7-9 and TRBJ2-7; TRBD2 matches 10 bases. Losses at the gene ends were 5 bases for V and 6 bases for J; bases not matched to a gene: 1. Germline lookup yields CDR1 SEHNR and CDR2 FQNEAQ (reference sequence). This CDR3 has 12 amino acids. The CDR3 DNA reads as TGTGCCAGCAGCCGGACTAGCGGCGAGCAGTACTTC. Its protein product is CASSRTSGEQYF.

By share of the sample, this clone is medium-sized. The genes are TRBV2 and TRBJ2-7, with D hard to call. The germline gives CDR1 SNHLY, CDR2 FYNNEI. The CDR3 has 14 amino acids. The V end was cut by 6 bases, the J end by 2 bases, with 14 bases between. The CDR3 DNA follows: TGTGCCAGCAGAATAGGTGGACCGACCTACGAGCAGTACTTC. It yields the protein CASRIGGPTYEQYF.

This clone was observed a handful of times. The rearrangement uses TRBV9 and TRBJ1-5; maybe TRBD1 (6 bases). CDR1 is SGDLS, CDR2 YYNGEE, per germline. Between the trimmed V and J ends, which lost 4 bases and 2 bases, there was a span of 13 bases. The CDR3 length is 15 residues. The CDR3 loop reads CASSRGFNGNQPQHF. The DNA of the CDR3 is TGTGCCAGCAGCAGGGGGTTCAATGGCAATCAGCCCCAGCATTTT. Using reference TRBV9 and TRBJ1-5 for the parts outside the CDR3, the full variable domain is DSGVTQTPKHLITATGQRVTLRCSPRSGDLSVYWYQQSLDQGLQFLIQYYNGEERAKGNILERFSAQQFPDLHSELNLSSLELGDSALYFCASSRGFNGNQPQHFGDGTRLSIL.

This clone was seen a handful of times. The rearrangement uses TRBV9 and TRBJ1-4; D might be TRBD1 (5 bases). Germline assignment: CDR1 SGDLS and CDR2 YYNGEE. V lost 2 bases and J lost 7, with 18 bases in between. The CDR3 extends over 16 amino acids. The CDR3: CASSVAPGGRGEKLFF. The CDR3 coding sequence is TGTGCCAGCAGCGTCGCCCCCGGAGGGAGGGGTGAAAAACTGTTTTTT. The full variable domain, with the rest looked up from reference TRBV9 and TRBJ1-4, is DSGVTQTPKHLITATGQRVTLRCSPRSGDLSVYWYQQSLDQGLQFLIQYYNGEERAKGNILERFSAQQFPDLHSELNLSSLELGDSALYFCASSVAPGGRGEKLFFGSGTQLSVL.

V and J are TRBV4-1 and TRBJ2-4; 9 bases align to TRBD2. V was pared by 1 base and J by 0 bases, with 7 bases of the junction left unmatched. CDR1 is MGHRA, CDR2 YSYEKL, per germline. The CDR3 is 18 residues long. Here the CDR3 reads CASSQGAGGFLAKNIQYF. CDR3 in DNA: TGCGCCAGCAGCCAAGGAGCGGGGGGTTTTCTAGCCAAAAACATTCAGTACTTC.

This sequence joins TRBV14 and TRBJ1-2, with D perhaps TRBD1 (5 bases). CDR1 is SGHDN and CDR2 is FVKESK in the germline V gene. V was cut by 4 bases and J by 7 bases, with 13 bases left in between. The CDR3 loop spans 13 amino acids. CDR3 protein: CASSPLRGSGYTF. Here the CDR3 DNA reads TGTGCCAGCAGCCCCCTTAGGGGTTCTGGCTACACCTTC.

This clone appeared a few times. The rearrangement joins TRBV27 to TRBJ1-1; TRBD1 matches at 7 bases. V lost 8 bases to trimming and J lost 1 base; unmatched junction nucleotides: 7. Per the germline V gene, CDR1 is MNHEY and CDR2 is SMNVEV (reference sequence). The CDR3 runs 14 residues. DNA of the CDR3: TGTGCCAGCGTACCCGGGACAGCGAACACTGAAGCTTTCTTT. Its protein product is CASVPGTANTEAFF.

The chain combines TRBV18 with TRBJ2-7; D unresolved. The CDR3 is 11 residues long. V lost 4 bases and J 1 base, leaving 2 bases between the germline ends. Germline V gene sequence: CDR1 KGHSH, CDR2 LQKENI. CDR3 in amino acids: CASSLSYEQYF. The DNA for the CDR3 is TGTGCCAGCTCACTTTCCTACGAGCAGTACTTC.

The V and J genes are TRBV5-1 and TRBJ1-1, with D uncertain. The germline V gene encodes CDR1 SGHRS and CDR2 YFSETQ. The CDR3 consists of 15 residues. Trimming took off 4 bases at V and 4 bases at J, with 17 bases between the two ends. The CDR3 protein is CASSPSGKGGTEAFF. The DNA of the CDR3 is TGCGCCAGCAGCCCGTCGGGGAAGGGCGGCACTGAAGCTTTCTTT.

This sequence joins TRBV10-3 and TRBJ2-1; possible D gene TRBD1, 5 bases. This CDR3 region has 13 residues. Germline assignment: CDR1 ENHRY and CDR2 SYGVKD. The V gene lost 3 bases and the J gene lost 4 bases, with 7 bases spanning the gap. DNA for the CDR3: TGTGCCATCAGTGAAAGGGGTTACAATGAGCAGTTCTTC. Translating it yields CAISERGYNEQFF.

In this sample, this clone is medium-sized. The chain carries TRBV4-1 and TRBJ1-2; D unclear. Trimming removed 1 base at V and 4 bases at J, with 13 bases between. Germline loops: CDR1 MGHRA, CDR2 YSYEKL. The CDR3 is 15 residues long. CDR3 protein: CASSQGTEEAYGYTF. CDR3 nucleotide sequence: TGCGCCAGCAGCCAAGGGACGGAAGAGGCCTATGGCTACACCTTC.

The rearrangement uses TRBV19 and TRBJ2-7, with 13 nucleotides matching TRBD2. The J segment lost 5 bases and the V segment lost 7 bases, leaving 8 bases of the junction unmatched. Germline CDR1 reads LNHDA; CDR2 reads SQIVND (reference sequence). The CDR3 loop spans 15 amino acids. The CDR3 DNA reads as TGTGCCAGTACCAGGACTAGCGGGAGTGTTAACGAGCAGTACTTC. It encodes CASTRTSGSVNEQYF. Based on the CDR3 plus reference TRBV19 and TRBJ2-7, the full variable domain is DGGITQSPKYLFRKEGQNVTLSCEQNLNHDAMYWYRQDPGQGLRLIYYSQIVNDFQKGDIAEGYSVSREKKESFPLTVTSAQKNPTAFYLCASTRTSGSVNEQYFGPGTRLTVT.

Of note for this clone: The germline gene is not matched at one end of the junction; a read error may be the cause. V usage is TRBV4-1 and J usage is TRBJ1-1, with D hard to call. This CDR3 is 12 amino acids long. Germline lookup yields CDR1 MGHRA and CDR2 YSYEKL. This chain's CDR3 is CASSQDQGWQVF. In DNA form, the CDR3 reads TGCGCCAGCAGCCAAGATCAAGGCTGGCAGGTTTTT.

The sample holds a few counts of this clone. The chain couples TRBV6-1 to TRBJ1-1; D remains unclear. The CDR3 spans 14 residues. V was clipped by 2 bases and J by 1 base, with 8 bases between them. Germline V gene lookup returns CDR1 MNHNS and CDR2 SASEGT. The DNA of the CDR3 is TGTGCCAGCAGTGAACGAGTAGAGAACACTGAAGCTTTCTTT. It translates to CASSERVENTEAFF.

This chain uses TRBV2 with TRBJ2-7; 10 bases fit TRBD2. J was trimmed by 4 bases and V by 10 bases; bases with no gene match: 19. The CDR3 length is 17 residues. Germline lookup yields CDR1 SNHLY and CDR2 FYNNEI. The CDR3 DNA follows: TGTGCCACCCAGAGTAGAGAAACCGGGACTAGCGTTTACGAGCAGTACTTC. This codes for CATQSRETGTSVYEQYF. The full variable domain, with the rest looked up from reference TRBV2 and TRBJ2-7, is EPEVTQTPSHQVTQMGQEVILRCVPISNHLYFYWYRQILGQKVEFLVSFYNNEISEKSEIFDDQFSVERPDGSNFTLKIRSTKLEDSAMYFCATQSRETGTSVYEQYFGPGTRLTVT.

This clone was observed a single time. V gene TRBV6-1 combines with J gene TRBJ2-5, with D unclear. The length of the CDR3 is 15 residues. V lost 4 bases to trimming and J lost 4 bases, with 16 bases between them. The V gene's germline CDR1 is MNHNS and CDR2 SASEGT. The CDR3 DNA sequence: TGTGCCAGCAGTGGGAAGCCCTCAGCCCGAGAGACCCAGTACTTC. It codes for CASSGKPSARETQYF.

The chain carries TRBV6-1 and TRBJ2-1; D ambiguous. This CDR3 has 12 amino acids. Per germline, CDR1 MNHNS and CDR2 SASEGT. Deletions cut 7 bases from V and 6 bases from J, with 10 bases between. CDR3: CASKARGNEQFF. The CDR3 region has the DNA TGTGCCAGCAAGGCCCGCGGCAATGAGCAGTTCTTC.

In this sample, this clone turned up once. The J gene is TRBJ1-5, the V gene TRBV30; the D is unclear. The CDR3 consists of 13 residues. Germline values: CDR1 GTSNPN, CDR2 SVGIG (reference sequence). Between the trimmed V and J ends, which lost 0 bases and 5 bases, there was a span of 8 bases. The CDR3 region is CAWSVDEDQPQHF. CDR3 nucleotides: TGTGCCTGGAGTGTAGACGAAGATCAGCCCCAGCATTTT.

V usage is TRBV7-2 and J usage is TRBJ2-1; 11 nucleotides line up with TRBD1. Per germline, CDR1 SGHTA and CDR2 FQGNSA. The J segment lost 1 base and the V segment lost 5 bases, leaving 4 bases of the junction unmatched. This CDR3 has 16 amino acids. The CDR3 DNA reads as TGTGCCAGCAGCCTCGGGGACAGGGGGTCCTACAATGAGCAGTTCTTC. Translating it yields CASSLGDRGSYNEQFF. Supplemented by reference TRBV7-2 and TRBJ2-1, the full variable domain reads GAGVSQSPSNKVTEKGKDVELRCDPISGHTALYWYRQSLGQGLEFLIYFQGNSAPDKSGLPSDRFSAERTGGSVSTLTIQRTQQEDSAVYLCASSLGDRGSYNEQFFGPGTRLTVL.

This clone was counted a few times. V is TRBV25-1 and J is TRBJ1-1; maybe TRBD1 (5 bases). Germline V gene sequence: CDR1 MGHDK, CDR2 SYGVNS. V was shortened by 4 bases and J by 5 bases, with 14 bases between the two germline ends. The CDR3 consists of 14 residues. CDR3 DNA: TGTGCCAGCAGTGTCCGGGGGTCTTTAACTGAAGCTTTCTTT. This translates into CASSVRGSLTEAFF.

This chain links TRBV4-1 with TRBJ2-5, with D possibly being TRBD1 (5 bases). The CDR3 consists of 13 residues. The V gene's germline CDR1 is MGHRA and CDR2 YSYEKL. The V end was cut by 4 bases, the J end by 5 bases, with 11 bases between. CDR3 in DNA: TGCGCCAGCAGCCCAGGGCCGCGGGAGACCCAGTACTTC. Translation: CASSPGPRETQYF.

The chain uses TRBV19 and TRBJ1-3; TRBD1 matches at 8 bases. J lost 7 bases, V lost 8 bases, and 10 bases had no gene match. Germline CDR1 and CDR2: LNHDA and SQIVND (reference sequence). The CDR3 totals 14 residues. The CDR3 protein is CASVDRGLGNTIYF. DNA for the CDR3: TGTGCCAGTGTTGACAGGGGCCTAGGGAACACCATATATTTT.

Comment on this clone: The junction and the germline gene differ at one end; a read error may be behind it. V gene TRBV14 combines with J gene TRBJ1-2, with 8 bases aligning to TRBD1. Germline V gene data show CDR1 as SGHDN and CDR2 as FVKESK. The CDR3 is 13 amino acids. The CDR3 protein is CASRDSGGYVYTF. In DNA form, the CDR3 reads TGTGCCAGCAGGGACTCAGGGGGCTATGTCTACACCTTC.

J is TRBJ1-6 and V is TRBV9; tentatively, D is TRBD1 (5 bases). The CDR3 has 14 amino acids. V lost 0 bases, J lost 7 bases, and 8 bases lay in between. Looked up from germline, CDR1 is SGDLS and CDR2 is YYNGEE. This chain's CDR3 is CASSVGGPNSPLHF. CDR3 DNA: TGTGCCAGCAGCGTAGGGGGACCGAATTCACCCCTCCACTTT.